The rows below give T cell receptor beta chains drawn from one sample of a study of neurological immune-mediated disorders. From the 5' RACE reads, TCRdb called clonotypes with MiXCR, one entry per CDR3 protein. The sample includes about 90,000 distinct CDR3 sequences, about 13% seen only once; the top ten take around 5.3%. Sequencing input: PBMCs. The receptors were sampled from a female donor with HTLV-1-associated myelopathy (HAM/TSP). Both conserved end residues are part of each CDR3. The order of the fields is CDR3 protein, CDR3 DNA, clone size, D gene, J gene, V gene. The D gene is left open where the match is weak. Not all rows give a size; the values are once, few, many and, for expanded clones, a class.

cdr3_aa: CASSLNVNTEAFF; cdr3_nt: TGTGCCAGCAGCTTGAACGTGAACACTGAAGCTTTCTTT; clone_size: many; d_call: NA; j_call: TRBJ1-1; v_call: TRBV5-5
cdr3_aa: CASSLRSAGGLGEQYF; cdr3_nt: TGTGCCAGCAGTTTACGCTCGGCAGGGGGCCTGGGAGAGCAGTACTTC; clone_size: many; d_call: TRBD1; j_call: TRBJ2-7; v_call: TRBV27
cdr3_aa: CASSLASVGRQETQYF; cdr3_nt: TGTGCCAGCAGCTTAGCGTCTGTCGGGAGACAAGAGACCCAGTACTTC; clone_size: many; d_call: NA; j_call: TRBJ2-5; v_call: TRBV11-2
cdr3_aa: CSASGAERNEQFF; cdr3_nt: TGCAGTGCTAGTGGGGCGGAGAGGAATGAGCAGTTCTTC; clone_size: many; d_call: NA; j_call: TRBJ2-1; v_call: TRBV20-1
cdr3_aa: CASSLPSGVADTQYF; cdr3_nt: TGCGCCAGCAGCTTGCCTAGCGGGGTAGCGGATACGCAGTATTTT; clone_size: many; d_call: TRBD2; j_call: TRBJ2-3; v_call: TRBV5-1
cdr3_aa: CASSQEVNTEAFF; cdr3_nt: TGCGCCAGCAGCCAAGAGGTGAACACTGAAGCTTTCTTT; clone_size: many; d_call: NA; j_call: TRBJ1-1; v_call: TRBV4-3
cdr3_aa: CASSARRGLQFNEQFF; cdr3_nt: TGTGCCAGCAGCGCAAGAAGGGGATTACAATTCAATGAGCAGTTCTTC; clone_size: many; d_call: NA; j_call: TRBJ2-1; v_call: TRBV21-1
cdr3_aa: CAIRKQGSSGRNTIYF; cdr3_nt: TGTGCCATCAGGAAACAGGGTAGCAGTGGGAGAAACACCATATATTTT; clone_size: many; d_call: NA; j_call: TRBJ1-3; v_call: TRBV10-3
cdr3_aa: CASSFGTANTGELFF; cdr3_nt: TGCGCCAGCAGCTTCGGGACAGCGAATACCGGGGAGCTGTTTTTT; clone_size: many; d_call: TRBD1; j_call: TRBJ2-2; v_call: TRBV5-1
cdr3_aa: CASSLEASSNTGELFF; cdr3_nt: TGTGCCAGCAGCTTAGAAGCCTCGTCGAACACCGGGGAGCTGTTTTTT; clone_size: many; d_call: NA; j_call: TRBJ2-2; v_call: TRBV7-2
cdr3_aa: CASSRGRQGIDYEQYF; cdr3_nt: TGCGCCAGCAGCCGTGGACGGCAGGGGATAGACTACGAGCAGTACTTC; clone_size: many; d_call: NA; j_call: TRBJ2-7; v_call: TRBV4-1
cdr3_aa: CASPLGRIANTGELFF; cdr3_nt: TGTGCCAGCCCCCTCGGAAGAATCGCGAACACCGGGGAGCTGTTTTTT; clone_size: many; d_call: NA; j_call: TRBJ2-2; v_call: TRBV12-3/TRBV12-4
cdr3_aa: CASSLLAGGSTDTQYF; cdr3_nt: TGCGCCAGCAGCTTACTAGCGGGGGGAAGCACAGATACGCAGTATTTT; clone_size: many; d_call: TRBD2; j_call: TRBJ2-3; v_call: TRBV5-1
cdr3_aa: CAITGTAPYEQYF; cdr3_nt: TGTGCCATCACCGGGACAGCCCCCTACGAGCAGTACTTC; clone_size: NA; d_call: TRBD1; j_call: TRBJ2-7; v_call: TRBV10-3
cdr3_aa: CASSDRAIGNQPQHF; cdr3_nt: TGTGCCAGCAGCGACCGGGCCATAGGCAATCAGCCCCAGCATTTT; clone_size: few; d_call: NA; j_call: TRBJ1-5; v_call: TRBV27
cdr3_aa: CANSRETGVGTGELFF; cdr3_nt: TGTGCCAACAGCCGGGAAACGGGGGTCGGCACCGGGGAGCTGTTTTTT; clone_size: NA; d_call: NA; j_call: TRBJ2-2; v_call: TRBV5-5
cdr3_aa: CTSSFVWDYGYTF; cdr3_nt: TGTACCAGCTCCTTCGTATGGGACTATGGCTACACCTTC; clone_size: NA; d_call: NA; j_call: TRBJ1-2; v_call: TRBV6-5
cdr3_aa: CASSQDLGQGTSNEQFF; cdr3_nt: TGTGCCAGCAGCCAAGATCTGGGACAGGGTACGTCGAATGAGCAGTTCTTC; clone_size: many; d_call: TRBD1; j_call: TRBJ2-1; v_call: TRBV3-1
cdr3_aa: CATSRQGQGRSDTQYF; cdr3_nt: TGTGCCACCAGCAGACAAGGACAGGGGAGGTCAGATACGCAGTATTTT; clone_size: few; d_call: TRBD1; j_call: TRBJ2-3; v_call: TRBV15
cdr3_aa: CASSRTQVENTEAFF; cdr3_nt: TGCGCCAGCAGCCGGACCCAAGTTGAGAACACTGAAGCTTTCTTT; clone_size: many; d_call: NA; j_call: TRBJ1-1; v_call: TRBV4-1
cdr3_aa: CSASGTGELFF; cdr3_nt: TGCAGTGCCAGCGGGACCGGGGAGCTGTTTTTT; clone_size: many; d_call: NA; j_call: TRBJ2-2; v_call: TRBV20-1
cdr3_aa: CASSRGGNTEAFF; cdr3_nt: TGTGCCAGCAGTAGGGGCGGGAACACTGAAGCTTTCTTT; clone_size: NA; d_call: NA; j_call: TRBJ1-1; v_call: TRBV12-3/TRBV12-4
cdr3_aa: CSARSPPGATDTQYF; cdr3_nt: TGCAGTGCTAGGAGCCCCCCGGGTGCCACAGATACGCAGTATTTT; clone_size: many; d_call: NA; j_call: TRBJ2-3; v_call: TRBV20-1
cdr3_aa: CASREGNTEAFF; cdr3_nt: TGTGCCAGCAGAGAAGGGAACACTGAAGCTTTCTTT; clone_size: many; d_call: NA; j_call: TRBJ1-1; v_call: TRBV6-5
cdr3_aa: CASSEFNLRSNPSYEQYF; cdr3_nt: TGTGCCAGCAGTGAATTTAATTTACGGTCGAATCCCTCCTACGAGCAGTACTTC; clone_size: few; d_call: NA; j_call: TRBJ2-7; v_call: TRBV6-1
cdr3_aa: CASSGEGNEQFF; cdr3_nt: TGCGCCAGCAGCGGAGAGGGTAATGAGCAGTTCTTC; clone_size: NA; d_call: NA; j_call: TRBJ2-1; v_call: TRBV5-1
cdr3_aa: CASSQGAVRSRTDTQYF; cdr3_nt: TGTGCCAGCAGCCAAGGGGCGGTGAGATCCCGCACAGATACGCAGTATTTT; clone_size: many; d_call: NA; j_call: TRBJ2-3; v_call: TRBV4-2
cdr3_aa: CASRLAGVDTQYF; cdr3_nt: TGTGCCAGTAGACTAGCGGGGGTCGATACGCAGTATTTT; clone_size: many; d_call: TRBD2; j_call: TRBJ2-3; v_call: TRBV12-3/TRBV12-4
cdr3_aa: CAITERQGNYGNTF; cdr3_nt: TGTGCCATCACTGAGCGCCAGGGGAACTATGGCAACACCTTC; clone_size: NA; d_call: NA; j_call: TRBJ1-2; v_call: TRBV10-3
cdr3_aa: CASRRQGLVTDTQYF; cdr3_nt: TGTGCCAGCAGAAGACAGGGGTTGGTCACAGATACGCAGTATTTT; clone_size: many; d_call: TRBD1; j_call: TRBJ2-3; v_call: TRBV6-4
cdr3_aa: CASSLSGRSSYNEQFF; cdr3_nt: TGCGCCAGCAGCTTGAGTGGCCGGAGCTCCTACAATGAGCAGTTCTTC; clone_size: many; d_call: NA; j_call: TRBJ2-1; v_call: TRBV5-1
cdr3_aa: CSAIRDGGYEQYF; cdr3_nt: TGCAGTGCTATCCGGGACGGAGGCTACGAGCAGTACTTC; clone_size: many; d_call: NA; j_call: TRBJ2-7; v_call: TRBV20-1
cdr3_aa: CASSLTSGGPNTGELFF; cdr3_nt: TGTGCCAGCAGCTTAACTAGCGGGGGGCCGAACACCGGGGAGCTGTTTTTT; clone_size: many; d_call: TRBD2; j_call: TRBJ2-2; v_call: TRBV7-2
cdr3_aa: CASSYLRDPGSGANVLTF; cdr3_nt: TGTGCCAGCAGTTACCTACGGGACCCTGGTTCTGGGGCCAACGTCCTGACTTTC; clone_size: many; d_call: NA; j_call: TRBJ2-6; v_call: TRBV6-5
cdr3_aa: CASSAIPGQGSTDTQYF; cdr3_nt: TGTGCCAGCAGCGCAATTCCGGGACAGGGGTCTACAGATACGCAGTATTTT; clone_size: many; d_call: TRBD1; j_call: TRBJ2-3; v_call: TRBV7-9
cdr3_aa: CASSSIAGLFAGELFF; cdr3_nt: TGTGCCAGCAGTTCTATAGCGGGGTTATTCGCCGGGGAGCTGTTTTTT; clone_size: many; d_call: TRBD2; j_call: TRBJ2-2; v_call: TRBV12-3/TRBV12-4
cdr3_aa: CASSVVLVGGPFF; cdr3_nt: TGTGCCAGCAGCGTAGTGTTGGTTGGGGGGCCATTCTTC; clone_size: NA; d_call: NA; j_call: TRBJ2-1; v_call: TRBV11-2
cdr3_aa: CASSLNSLNTEAFF; cdr3_nt: TGTGCCAGCAGCTTGAACAGCTTGAACACTGAAGCTTTCTTT; clone_size: many; d_call: NA; j_call: TRBJ1-1; v_call: TRBV5-5
cdr3_aa: CSATGGGAEYSNQPQHF; cdr3_nt: TGCAGTGCTACAGGGGGCGGGGCCGAGTATAGCAATCAGCCCCAGCATTTT; clone_size: many; d_call: TRBD1; j_call: TRBJ1-5; v_call: TRBV20-1
cdr3_aa: CASRWGQGYEQYF; cdr3_nt: TGCGCCAGCAGGTGGGGACAGGGCTACGAGCAGTACTTC; clone_size: many; d_call: TRBD1; j_call: TRBJ2-7; v_call: TRBV5-1
cdr3_aa: CASSQKTGVYEQYF; cdr3_nt: TGCGCCAGCAGCCAGAAAACAGGGGTCTACGAGCAGTACTTC; clone_size: many; d_call: TRBD1; j_call: TRBJ2-7; v_call: TRBV4-1
cdr3_aa: CASSTGTGANVLTF; cdr3_nt: TGCGCCAGCAGCACCGGGACAGGGGCCAACGTCCTGACTTTC; clone_size: NA; d_call: NA; j_call: TRBJ2-6; v_call: TRBV5-1
cdr3_aa: CASSEQGEYGYTF; cdr3_nt: TGCGCCAGCAGCGAACAGGGGGAGTATGGCTACACCTTC; clone_size: many; d_call: TRBD1; j_call: TRBJ1-2; v_call: TRBV5-1
cdr3_aa: CASSPRTLIYEQYF; cdr3_nt: TGTGCCAGCAGCCCTCGGACACTCATCTACGAGCAGTACTTC; clone_size: many; d_call: NA; j_call: TRBJ2-7; v_call: TRBV7-8
cdr3_aa: CASSLDRRVSYNEQFF; cdr3_nt: TGCGCCAGCAGCTTGGACAGGAGAGTATCCTACAATGAGCAGTTCTTC; clone_size: many; d_call: NA; j_call: TRBJ2-1; v_call: TRBV5-1
cdr3_aa: CAWAAGDNSPLHF; cdr3_nt: TGTGCCTGGGCAGCAGGTGATAATTCACCCCTCCACTTT; clone_size: NA; d_call: NA; j_call: TRBJ1-6; v_call: TRBV30
cdr3_aa: CASGSPGITLVYEQYF; cdr3_nt: TGTGCTAGTGGTTCACCGGGGATCACGCTCGTCTACGAGCAGTACTTC; clone_size: few; d_call: NA; j_call: TRBJ2-7; v_call: TRBV12-5
cdr3_aa: CASSNGPPRGPNEQYF; cdr3_nt: TGTGCCAGCAGCAATGGACCCCCCAGGGGGCCAAACGAGCAGTACTTC; clone_size: many; d_call: NA; j_call: TRBJ2-7; v_call: TRBV21-1
cdr3_aa: CASSLEGSGGETQYF; cdr3_nt: TGCGCCAGCAGCTTGGAGGGTAGCGGGGGAGAGACCCAGTACTTC; clone_size: many; d_call: TRBD2; j_call: TRBJ2-5; v_call: TRBV5-1
cdr3_aa: CASSLERQVHNEQFF; cdr3_nt: TGCGCCAGCAGCTTGGAAAGACAGGTCCACAATGAGCAGTTCTTC; clone_size: few; d_call: NA; j_call: TRBJ2-1; v_call: TRBV5-1
cdr3_aa: CASSVDGGPTDTQYF; cdr3_nt: TGTGCCAGCAGCGTAGACGGGGGCCCCACAGATACGCAGTATTTT; clone_size: many; d_call: NA; j_call: TRBJ2-3; v_call: TRBV9
cdr3_aa: CASSYVQGHEQFF; cdr3_nt: TGCGCCAGCAGCTACGTTCAGGGGCATGAGCAGTTCTTC; clone_size: many; d_call: NA; j_call: TRBJ2-1; v_call: TRBV5-1
cdr3_aa: CASSLRAVDTQYF; cdr3_nt: TGTGCCAGCAGTTTAAGGGCGGTGGATACGCAGTATTTT; clone_size: NA; d_call: NA; j_call: TRBJ2-3; v_call: TRBV27
cdr3_aa: CASSRGTSGVSMADTQYF; cdr3_nt: TGTGCCAGTAGTAGGGGGACTAGCGGGGTATCTATGGCAGATACGCAGTATTTT; clone_size: many; d_call: TRBD2; j_call: TRBJ2-3; v_call: TRBV19
cdr3_aa: CSVAGDGINTIYF; cdr3_nt: TGCAGCGTTGCAGGAGACGGAATTAACACCATATATTTT; clone_size: many; d_call: NA; j_call: TRBJ1-3; v_call: TRBV29-1
cdr3_aa: CAISDGQGGEETQYF; cdr3_nt: TGTGCCATCAGTGATGGACAGGGAGGAGAGGAGACCCAGTACTTC; clone_size: many; d_call: TRBD1; j_call: TRBJ2-5; v_call: TRBV10-3
cdr3_aa: CASLYTGELFF; cdr3_nt: TGTGCCAGCCTGTACACCGGGGAGCTGTTTTTT; clone_size: many; d_call: NA; j_call: TRBJ2-2; v_call: TRBV12-3/TRBV12-4
cdr3_aa: CASSEGDSNQPQHF; cdr3_nt: TGTGCCAGCAGCGAGGGGGATAGCAATCAGCCCCAGCATTTT; clone_size: many; d_call: NA; j_call: TRBJ1-5; v_call: TRBV9
cdr3_aa: CASSPILTRTAQETQYF; cdr3_nt: TGTGCCAGCAGTCCGATACTCACACGGACAGCCCAAGAGACCCAGTACTTC; clone_size: few; d_call: NA; j_call: TRBJ2-5; v_call: TRBV28
cdr3_aa: CASSSGWGLEADTQYF; cdr3_nt: TGTGCCAGCAGCTCGGGCTGGGGGCTGGAGGCAGATACGCAGTATTTT; clone_size: few; d_call: NA; j_call: TRBJ2-3; v_call: TRBV11-3